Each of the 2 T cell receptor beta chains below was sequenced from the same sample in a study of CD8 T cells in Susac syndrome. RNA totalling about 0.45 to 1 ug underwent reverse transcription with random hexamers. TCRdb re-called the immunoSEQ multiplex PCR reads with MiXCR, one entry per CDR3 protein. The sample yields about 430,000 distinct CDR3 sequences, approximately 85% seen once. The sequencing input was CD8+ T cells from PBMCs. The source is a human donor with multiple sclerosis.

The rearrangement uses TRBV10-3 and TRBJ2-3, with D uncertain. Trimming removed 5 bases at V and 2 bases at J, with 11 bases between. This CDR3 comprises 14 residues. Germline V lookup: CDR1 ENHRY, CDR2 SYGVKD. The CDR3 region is CAISPQDHTDTQYF. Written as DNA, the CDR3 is TGTGCCATCAGTCCCCAGGACCACACAGATACGCAGTATTTT.

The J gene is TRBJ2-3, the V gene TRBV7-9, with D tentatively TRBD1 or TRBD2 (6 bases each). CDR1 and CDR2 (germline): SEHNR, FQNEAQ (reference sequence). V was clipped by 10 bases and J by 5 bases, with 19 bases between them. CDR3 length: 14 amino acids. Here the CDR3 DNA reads TGTGCCAACCAAGAGGGGGGCTTCCAAGATACGCAGTATTTT. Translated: CANQEGGFQDTQYF. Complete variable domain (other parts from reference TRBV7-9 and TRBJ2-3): DTGVSQNPRHKITKRGQNVTFRCDPISEHNRLYWYRQTLGQGPEFLTYFQNEAQLEKSRLLSDRFSAERPKGSFSTLEIQRTEQGDSAMYLCANQEGGFQDTQYFGPGTRLTVL.